This TCR beta chain was found in a study of control samples from healthy donors and cancer patients. Generated by immunoSEQ multiplex PCR, the TCRdb table keeps only in-frame clones and is missing some. The table records some 96,000 clones, more than 85% of them present only once. The CDR3 has 15 amino acids. The V and J ends lost 0 bases and 4 bases respectively, with 13 bases between them. CDR1 is SGHRS, CDR2 YFSETQ, per germline. The sequence was collected from a man aged 18 to 30 in good health. J is TRBJ1-1 and V is TRBV5-1; D is unclear. The specimen was blood. The CDR3 nucleotides read TGCGCCAGCAGCTTGGCTGGGAAGGCGGGCACTGAAGCTTTCTTT. Translated: CASSLAGKAGTEAFF. Drawing the rest from reference TRBV5-1 and TRBJ1-1, the complete variable domain is KAGVTQTPRYLIKTRGQQVTLSCSPISGHRSVSWYQQTPGQGLQFLFEYFSETQRNKGNFPGRFSGRQFSNSRSEMNVSTLELGDSALYLCASSLAGKAGTEAFFGQGTRLTVV.